This passage covers 29 T cell receptor beta chains from one sample sequenced in a study of T cell responses to AZD1222 COVID-19 vaccine. Clones were sequenced by immunoSEQ multiplex PCR, and TCRdb holds only the in-frame ones, with some missing. The top ten hold 8% to 9.5% of the sample, which has 75,000 to 100,000 clones, around 91% seen once. This specimen consisted of peripheral blood, obtained on day 0 of AZD1222 vaccination. The receptors shown here come from an adult in good health.

The genes are TRBV7-2 and TRBJ2-3, with D perhaps matching TRBD2 (5 bases). Germline loops: CDR1 SGHTA, CDR2 FQGNSA. Trimming stripped 5 bases from V and 4 bases from J, with 22 bases between. This CDR3 region has 17 residues. The CDR3 loop reads CASSPLIWPYGADTQYF. CDR3 bases: TGTGCCAGCAGCCCATTAATATGGCCCTACGGGGCAGATACGCAGTATTTT.

This clone occurred once. The chain employs TRBV12-5 and TRBJ2-1; D unresolved. Between the trimmed V and J ends, which lost 6 bases and 4 bases, there was a span of 13 bases. Germline CDR1 and CDR2: LGHNT and FRNRAP. The CDR3 has 14 amino acids. The CDR3 nucleotides read TGTGCTAGTGGCCGATCAAACAGTTACAATGAGCAGTTCTTC. Protein sequence: CASGRSNSYNEQFF.

V usage is TRBV12-5 and J usage is TRBJ1-5; 9 nucleotides agree with TRBD1. The V and J ends lost 1 base and 1 base, in that order; junction bases with no gene match: 2. CDR3 length equals 16 residues. Germline V gene data show CDR1 as LGHNT and CDR2 as FRNRAP. For the CDR3, the DNA is TGTGCTAGTGGTTTGGCTGGACAGGGGAGCAATCAGCCCCAGCATTTT. Amino acid sequence: CASGLAGQGSNQPQHF.

The rearrangement uses TRBV19 and TRBJ2-7; TRBD2 agrees at 7 bases. There are 13 residues in the CDR3. The germline CDR1 and CDR2 sequences are LNHDA and SQIVND (reference sequence). Trimming cost V 4 bases and J 4 bases; bases outside gene matches: 4. The CDR3 loop reads CASSSGGNYEQYF. Here the CDR3 DNA reads TGTGCCAGTAGTAGCGGGGGAAATTACGAGCAGTACTTC. Combining the CDR3 with reference TRBV19 and TRBJ2-7 gives the whole variable domain DGGITQSPKYLFRKEGQNVTLSCEQNLNHDAMYWYRQDPGQGLRLIYYSQIVNDFQKGDIAEGYSVSREKKESFPLTVTSAQKNPTAFYLCASSSGGNYEQYFGPGTRLTVT.

The chain carries TRBV5-1 and TRBJ2-7, with D perhaps matching TRBD1 (5 bases). V was clipped by 0 bases and J by 4 bases, with 14 bases between them. The germline V gene has CDR1 SGHRS and CDR2 YFSETQ. The CDR3 extends over 15 amino acids. The CDR3 loop is CASSLGQGLLYEQYF. CDR3 DNA: TGCGCCAGCAGCTTGGGGCAGGGTCTTTTATACGAGCAGTACTTC. Full variable domain (missing parts from reference TRBV5-1 and TRBJ2-7): KAGVTQTPRYLIKTRGQQVTLSCSPISGHRSVSWYQQTPGQGLQFLFEYFSETQRNKGNFPGRFSGRQFSNSRSEMNVSTLELGDSALYLCASSLGQGLLYEQYFGPGTRLTVT.

Comments on this clone: This sample includes further DNA sequences coding for the same CDR3. V gene TRBV6-2 or TRBV6-3 combines with J gene TRBJ2-7, with D uncertain. The germline V gene encodes CDR1 MNHEY and CDR2 SVGEGT. This CDR3 is 13 amino acids long. Trimming removed 0 bases from V and 4 bases from J, with 7 bases in between. CDR3 sequence (DNA): TGTGCCAGCAGTTACTCGGCTGGGTACGAGCAGTACTTC. It codes for CASSYSAGYEQYF.

This sequence joins TRBV19 and TRBJ2-1; 7 nucleotides align to TRBD2. The V gene end was trimmed by 7 bases and the J gene end by 2 bases; junction bases not matched to a gene: 5. Germline-derived CDR1 and CDR2 are LNHDA and SQIVND (reference sequence). The CDR3 has 14 residues. The CDR3 spells CASKDGGTYNEQFF. The CDR3 region has the DNA TGTGCCAGTAAGGACGGGGGGACCTACAATGAGCAGTTCTTC.

The gene calls are TRBV7-2 and TRBJ1-3, with TRBD1 as a possible D gene (6 bases). The CDR3 is made up of 16 amino acids. Trimming shortened V by 5 bases and J by 0 bases, and 14 bases separated the two germline ends. Germline assignment: CDR1 SGHTA and CDR2 FQGNSA. The CDR3 bases are TGTGCCAGCAGCCCAGGGGCCTTTCGCTCTGGAAACACCATATATTTT. As protein: CASSPGAFRSGNTIYF.

This chain joins TRBV7-9 and TRBJ1-2; 9 bases are a match to TRBD1. The CDR3 runs 14 residues. Germline V CDR1 and CDR2: SEHNR, FQNEAQ (reference sequence). Trimming at V came to 4 bases and at J to 8 bases, leaving 8 bases not matched to a gene. The CDR3 is CASSYAGTGFGYTF. DNA for the CDR3: TGTGCCAGCAGCTACGCCGGGACAGGGTTCGGCTACACCTTC.

The J gene is TRBJ1-5, the V gene TRBV5-8; 11 positions agree with TRBD1. Germline V lookup: CDR1 SGHTS, CDR2 YDEGEE. V was pared by 0 bases and J by 5 bases, with 7 bases of the junction left unmatched. The CDR3 contains 17 residues. DNA for the CDR3: TGTGCCAGCAGCTTGGGGGGGACAGGGGGGACTTATCAGCCCCAGCATTTT. Translated: CASSLGGTGGTYQPQHF.

The chain couples TRBV7-3 to TRBJ2-5; no definite D call. Trimming removed 2 bases at V and 0 bases at J, with 4 bases between. The CDR3 loop spans 13 amino acids. Germline V lookup: CDR1 SGHTA, CDR2 FQGTGA. CDR3 amino acids: CASSLAYQETQYF. The CDR3 DNA reads as TGTGCCAGCAGCTTAGCGTACCAAGAGACCCAGTACTTC.

This clone was observed a few times. The rearrangement joins TRBV29-1 to TRBJ1-2, with D possibly TRBD1 on 6 matching bases. The CDR3 contains 12 residues. Deletions cut 5 bases from V and 4 bases from J, with 11 bases between. CDR1 SQVTM and CDR2 ANQGSEA come from the germline V gene. This CDR3 reads CSVTGQFYGYTF. The CDR3, as DNA: TGCAGCGTTACGGGACAATTCTATGGCTACACCTTC.

This sequence joins TRBV12-3 or TRBV12-4 and TRBJ1-1, with TRBD1 matching over 7 bases. V lost 8 bases to trimming and J lost 10 bases; unmatched junction nucleotides: 10. CDR3 size: 12 residues. For the CDR3, the DNA is TGTGCCAGCTACAGGGGTGCCTTAGGAGCTTTCTTT. This encodes CASYRGALGAFF.

This chain connects TRBV10-3 to TRBJ1-3; TRBD1 is a possible D gene (6 bases). V was clipped by 2 bases and J by 3 bases, with 17 bases between them. There are 17 residues in the CDR3. Germline V gene sequence: CDR1 ENHRY, CDR2 SYGVKD. Here the CDR3 DNA reads TGTGCCATCAGTGAGCCGGGAGGGGGGATCGGTGGAAACACCATATATTTT. As protein: CAISEPGGGIGGNTIYF.

Here the CDR3 reads CASSQGWGTLFF. CDR3 sequence (DNA): TGTGCCAGCAGCCAAGGGTGGGGGACTCTGTTTTTT. The chain recombines TRBV3-1 (or the pseudogene TRBV3-2) with TRBJ1-4; weak D call: TRBD1 (5 bases). V was pared by 1 base and J by 14 bases, with 11 bases between. This CDR3 has 12 amino acids. The germline CDR1 and CDR2 sequences are LGHDT and YNNKEL (reference sequence).

The chain links TRBV12-5 to TRBJ2-2; no firm D call. The CDR3 runs to 15 residues. Germline CDR1 is LGHNT and CDR2 is FRNRAP. V was pared by 5 bases and J by 2 bases, with 12 bases between. In nucleotides, the CDR3 is TGTGCTAGTGGTACCCCTGCCCTTAACACCGGGGAGCTGTTTTTT. The encoded protein is CASGTPALNTGELFF.

The gene calls are TRBV4-1 and TRBJ1-2, with 8 bases lining up with TRBD1. The CDR3 spans 13 residues. Germline V gene lookup returns CDR1 MGHRA and CDR2 YSYEKL. Trimming at V came to 4 bases and at J to 7 bases, leaving 5 bases not matched to a gene. The CDR3 nucleotides are TGCGCCAGCAGCCGCGATACAGGGGGTGGCTACACCTTC. Protein sequence: CASSRDTGGGYTF.

The J gene is TRBJ1-4, the V gene TRBV30, with D possibly TRBD1 on 5 matching bases. Germline V CDR1 and CDR2: GTSNPN, SVGIG (reference sequence). The CDR3 spans 15 residues. Trimming pared 5 bases from V and 3 bases from J, leaving 16 bases between. CDR3 sequence: CAWAPGGLPNEKLFF. CDR3 DNA: TGTGCCTGGGCCCCGGGGGGTTTGCCTAATGAAAAACTGTTTTTT.

The chain uses TRBV7-8 and TRBJ2-7; 12 bases align to TRBD1. Germline loops: CDR1 SGHVS, CDR2 FQNEAQ. V lost 6 bases and J lost 6; bases outside the gene matches: 9. The CDR3 is 15 amino acids. CDR3: CASREPGTGGAEQYF. The DNA for the CDR3 is TGTGCCAGCAGGGAACCCGGGACAGGGGGCGCCGAGCAGTACTTC.

The chain uses TRBV18 and TRBJ1-1; D uncertain. The CDR3 spans 13 residues. Trimming took 2 bases from V and 1 from J, leaving 5 bases between them. Germline-derived CDR1 and CDR2 are KGHSH and LQKENI. Written as DNA, the CDR3 is TGTGCCAGCTCACCAGTGGAGAACACTGAAGCTTTCTTT. Residues: CASSPVENTEAFF.

For this clone: The junction departs from germline at one end; a sequencing error may be responsible. J is TRBJ2-1 and V is TRBV2; possibly TRBD1 or TRBD2 for D (6 bases each). The germline V gene has CDR1 SNHLY and CDR2 FYNNEI. The CDR3 is 13 amino acids. The CDR3 loop is CASKGGRYSEQFF. Here the CDR3 DNA reads TGTGCCAGCAAGGGGGGAAGATACAGTGAGCAGTTCTTC.

The chain employs TRBV28 and TRBJ1-2; 8 bases align to TRBD1. The CDR3 is made up of 14 amino acids. Germline V lookup: CDR1 MDHEN, CDR2 SYDVKM. The junction had 8 bases not matched to a gene; V was cut back by 7 bases and J by 4 bases. Written as DNA, the CDR3 is TGTGCCAGCACCCTGGACAGGGACGGCTATGGCTACACCTTC. Its protein product is CASTLDRDGYGYTF.

V is TRBV3-1 (or the pseudogene TRBV3-2) and J is TRBJ1-1; no reliable D call. From germline, CDR1 is LGHDT and CDR2 YNNKEL (reference sequence). This CDR3 contains 18 residues. V was shortened by 1 base and J by 0 bases, with 18 bases between the two germline ends. The CDR3, as DNA: TGTGCCAGCAGCCAAGGACCCAGAGGTAGGAGGCTGAACACTGAAGCTTTCTTT. Protein sequence: CASSQGPRGRRLNTEAFF.

This sequence joins TRBV7-2 and TRBJ1-4; 10 nucleotides agree with TRBD1. J was trimmed by 8 bases and V by 5 bases; bases with no gene match: 14. CDR1 is SGHTA, CDR2 FQGNSA, per germline. This CDR3 has 17 residues. The CDR3 region is CASSPRDRGVWGEKLFF. As DNA, the CDR3 is TGTGCCAGCAGCCCCCGGGACAGGGGAGTTTGGGGCGAAAAACTGTTTTTT.

The chain uses TRBV14 and TRBJ1-1, with unresolved D. There are 17 residues in the CDR3. V lost 1 base to trimming and J lost 0 bases, with 15 bases between them. The germline gives CDR1 SGHDN, CDR2 FVKESK. The CDR3 loop reads CASSQGRGRGMNTEAFF. Written as DNA, the CDR3 is TGTGCCAGCAGCCAAGGGCGTGGACGGGGAATGAACACTGAAGCTTTCTTT.

CDR3 amino acids: CASSYGQGGQPQHF. CDR3 coding DNA: TGTGCCAGCAGTTACGGACAGGGGGGTCAGCCCCAGCATTTT. The gene calls are TRBV3-1 (or the pseudogene TRBV3-2) and TRBJ1-5, with 10 bases that match TRBD1. The CDR3 contains 14 residues. Germline CDR1 and CDR2: LGHDT and YNNKEL (reference sequence). Trimming removed 6 bases from V and 6 bases from J; junction bases left unmatched: 5.

The CDR3 here is CASSLPEEGYTF. CDR3 bases: TGTGCCAGCTCCCTCCCCGAGGAAGGCTACACCTTC. The chain is built from TRBV18 and TRBJ1-2, with D hard to call. This CDR3 region has 12 residues. Looked up from germline, CDR1 is KGHSH and CDR2 is LQKENI. V lost 6 bases to trimming and J lost 8 bases, with 13 bases between them.

The chain carries TRBV5-1 and TRBJ1-4; 11 nucleotides agree with TRBD1. From germline, CDR1 is SGHRS and CDR2 YFSETQ. The CDR3 has 15 residues. After removal of 1 base from V and 7 bases from J, the junction contained 3 bases not matched to a gene. CDR3 amino acids: CASSLRTGGAEKLFF. Here the CDR3 DNA reads TGCGCCAGCAGCTTGCGGACAGGGGGCGCTGAAAAACTGTTTTTT.

The chain employs TRBV19 and TRBJ1-5; TRBD1 is a possible D gene (5 bases). Trimming cost V 7 bases and J 11 bases, with 24 bases left between them. Germline CDR1 is LNHDA and CDR2 is SQIVND (reference sequence). The CDR3 length is 15 residues. In DNA form, the CDR3 reads TGTGCCAGTAAGAAACGTGTGGGACTGATGTCTGCCCAGCATTTT. This gives the protein CASKKRVGLMSAQHF.